This TCR beta chain was captured by sequencing in a study of T cells in Graves' hyperthyroidism and ophthalmopathy. The CDR3 regions of TCR beta were amplified from RNA transcripts. First-round RT-PCR with HTBI primers amplified the TCR CDR3 region. MiXCR was run by TCRdb on the multiplex PCR reads, yielding one entry per CDR3 protein. The sample shows over 650,000 distinct CDR3 sequences, 45% of them seen only once. The sequencing sample was made of peripheral blood or thyroid tissue (not recorded which). This receptor was taken from an adult man with Graves' disease, either hyperthyroidism or ophthalmopathy (not recorded which).

CDR3 amino acids: CASSGKGYSNQPQHF. CDR3 nucleotide sequence: TGTGCCAGCAGTGGCAAGGGATATAGCAATCAGCCCCAGCATTTT. J is TRBJ1-5 and V is TRBV25-1; no definite D call. The CDR3 runs 15 residues. The germline gives CDR1 MGHDK, CDR2 SYGVNS. The V gene lost 4 bases and the J gene lost 0 bases, with 10 bases spanning the gap.